The clone carrying this TCR beta chain was found once. What it binds is unknown. This sample was taken from a study of long-term antiretroviral therapy in people with HIV. Study findings and constraints: Pre-ART-expanded clones dominated the repertoire at all time points. Therapy changes, viral resistance and ART adherence were not documented in the available data.

Sequencing used immunoSEQ v3.0 at survey level. The protocol was immunoSEQ multiplex PCR, while the TCRdb copy is restricted to in-frame clones and leaves out a portion. The sample has more than 25,000 clones; approximately 90% are singletons. Prior to DNA extraction, the samples held roughly 0.9-10 million cryopreserved PBMC. Germline V CDR1 and CDR2: MNHEY, SMNVEV (reference sequence). This CDR3 has 15 amino acids. Trimming shortened V by 2 bases and J by 6 bases, and 14 bases separated the two germline ends. The genes are TRBV27 and TRBJ1-5, with a tentative D call TRBD1 (5 bases). The sample was unsorted PBMCs, taken 3.1 years after starting antiretroviral therapy. The clonotype was recovered from a man aged 18 to 30 with HIV. CDR3 residues: CASSLMGGVGQPQHF. The CDR3 DNA follows: TGTGCCAGCAGTTTAATGGGGGGAGTTGGTCAGCCCCAGCATTTT.